This is a list of T cell receptor beta chains from one sample in a study of blood T cell repertoires in COVID-19. The protocol was immunoSEQ multiplex PCR, while the TCRdb copy is restricted to in-frame clones and leaves out a portion. The repertoire has roughly 200,000 clones, about nine tenths of them found once; the top ten carry 6.5% to 8.5%. Sequencing was performed on peripheral blood. These receptors were obtained from a man aged 40-50 years with acute or convalescent COVID-19. Both conserved end residues are part of each CDR3. The D gene is left open where the match is weak. Size values are once, few and many counts, or a class for expanded clones, and some rows have none.

D gene: -; clone size: -; J gene: TRBJ2-7; V gene: TRBV3-1/TRBV3-2; CDR3 DNA: TGTGCCAGCAGCCAAGACCAGGTGACCTACGAGCAGTACTTC; CDR3 protein: CASSQDQVTYEQYF
D gene: TRBD2; clone size: -; J gene: TRBJ2-7; V gene: TRBV2; CDR3 DNA: TGTGCCAGCAGTGCGCTTGGGACTAGCGGGGACTACGAGCAGTACTTC; CDR3 protein: CASSALGTSGDYEQYF
D gene: -; clone size: -; J gene: TRBJ2-2; V gene: TRBV6-5; CDR3 DNA: TGTGCCAGCAGTTTTGGACTGGGGATTGGGGAGCTGTTTTTT; CDR3 protein: CASSFGLGIGELFF
D gene: TRBD1; clone size: -; J gene: TRBJ1-4; V gene: TRBV27; CDR3 DNA: TGTGCCAGCAGTTTAGGACAGGGGAGCACAACTAATGAAAAACTGTTTTTT; CDR3 protein: CASSLGQGSTTNEKLFF
D gene: -; clone size: -; J gene: TRBJ2-5; V gene: TRBV7-9; CDR3 DNA: TGTGCCAGCAGCTTAGTGGGCGCTGTTCAAGAGACCCAGTACTTC; CDR3 protein: CASSLVGAVQETQYF
D gene: TRBD2; clone size: -; J gene: TRBJ2-3; V gene: TRBV5-6; CDR3 DNA: TGTGCCAGCAGCTTCGTTCTAGCGGGGGGCGCAGATACGCAGTATTTT; CDR3 protein: CASSFVLAGGADTQYF
D gene: -; clone size: -; J gene: TRBJ1-2; V gene: TRBV6-1; CDR3 DNA: TGTGCCAGCAGTGAAGTGCAGTATTATGGCTACACCTTC; CDR3 protein: CASSEVQYYGYTF
D gene: TRBD1; clone size: -; J gene: TRBJ1-2; V gene: TRBV25-1; CDR3 DNA: TGTGCCAGCAGTGGAGGGACAGGGGTTTATGGCTACACCTTC; CDR3 protein: CASSGGTGVYGYTF
D gene: -; clone size: -; J gene: TRBJ1-2; V gene: TRBV7-8; CDR3 DNA: TGTGCCAGCAGCTTAGGGGCAGTTTCTAACTATGGCTACACCTTC; CDR3 protein: CASSLGAVSNYGYTF
D gene: -; clone size: -; J gene: TRBJ1-2; V gene: TRBV5-1; CDR3 DNA: TGCGCCAGCAGCTTGACTGAGTCCTACGGCTACACCTTC; CDR3 protein: CASSLTESYGYTF
D gene: -; clone size: -; J gene: TRBJ2-5; V gene: TRBV19; CDR3 DNA: TGTGCCACCTCAATGGGGGGGGCGGCCCAGTACTTC; CDR3 protein: CATSMGGAAQYF
D gene: TRBD1; clone size: -; J gene: TRBJ2-6; V gene: TRBV27; CDR3 DNA: TGTGCCAGCAGTTTATACTCATCGCCGCCGACAGGGGTTTTTTCTGGGGCCAACGTCCTGACTTTC; CDR3 protein: CASSLYSSPPTGVFSGANVLTF
D gene: -; clone size: many; J gene: TRBJ1-2; V gene: TRBV27; CDR3 DNA: TGTGCCAGCAGTTTATCAGGGGGTATTAGAGGCTACACCTTC; CDR3 protein: CASSLSGGIRGYTF